This TCR beta chain was sequenced during a study of blood T cell repertoires in COVID-19. Study-wide context: The United States, Italy and Spain supplied acute and convalescent COVID-19 samples. Sample material is recorded as cDNA or gDNA derived from T cells, B-cell-depleted T cells, or PBMCs.

Seattle cases were enrolled at active infection and followed longitudinally. In the authors' methods: Estimates of nucleated cell counts were drawn from the amplification of reference gene primers. The assay was immunoSEQ multiplex PCR, and TCRdb's table has in-frame clones only and misses some. V and J calls and clone size are copied from that table; D and trimming were computed from the DNA. The sample comprises around 200,000 clones, roughly 83% of which are singletons, and 6% to 7% rests with the top ten. V shed 4 bases and J shed 0 bases, with 13 bases lying between them. CDR1 is SQVTM and CDR2 is ANQGSEA in the germline V gene. There are 16 residues in the CDR3.

The chain employs TRBV29-1 and TRBJ2-6; D may be TRBD2 (5 bases). The receptor's source is a woman in her forties with COVID-19, enrolled during active disease. The specimen sequenced was peripheral blood. The DNA of the CDR3 is TGCAGCGTTGTGAGGACTTCTCTCTCTGGGGCCAACGTCCTGACTTTC. Amino acids: CSVVRTSLSGANVLTF.